This T cell receptor beta chain derives from a study of cytomegalovirus exposure and HLA in healthy donors (dated by TCRdb to between 2016 and 2019). General notes on the study: According to a later analysis, one platform produced both the 110 or so validation repertoires and the 666 repertoires of the first cohort. The aim of the study was to test whether cataloging public T cell receptors could identify signatures of past pathogen exposure. A separate validation cohort of 100 to 150 different subjects was used in addition to the roughly 700-subject first cohort. The study combined high-throughput TCR immunosequencing, statistical association of individual TCRs with disease status, and machine learning to predict cytomegalovirus infection status.

The donors were included in the validation cohort of some 120 subjects, a group kept apart from the roughly 670-subject first cohort. Libraries came from the immunoSEQ multiplex PCR assay. From the authors' description of their analysis: To diagnose cytomegalovirus status from the catalog of TCR beta chain sequences, a statistical classification framework was built. In TCRdb, the immuneACCESS table is reduced to in-frame sequences with V and J assigned. These tables do not hold every clone; where another copy was compared, an unresolved V gene accounts for under half, and the others remain unexplained. V, J and clone size derive from that table, while D and trimming were established from the DNA sequence. For this sample the table gives 150,000 to 200,000 clones, of which roughly nine tenths were detected only once. The top ten clones comprise roughly 3% of the sample. Overall results and qualifications from the work: The validation cohort had no HLA typing available for a later analysis, so co-occurrence within that cohort was assessed over all 120 or so repertoires. Three of the identified cytomegalovirus-associated TCR beta chains were confirmed in vitro to be specific for cytomegalovirus antigens. Most TCR sequences were observed very rarely across donors, whereas some public TCRs were present in many individuals. In a later analysis, TCRs clustered in the first cohort were found to also tend to co-occur in the roughly 120 validation repertoires, with 94% of cluster scores above 0. It was suggested by the authors that the approach could potentially be generalized to other disease states and immunological phenotypes. In the study, approximately 160 TCR beta chains were listed as associated with cytomegalovirus. Cytomegalovirus status was reported to be diagnosed by the classifier with high specificity and sensitivity in both the original and validation cohorts.

CDR3 length: 15 amino acids, cysteine to phenylalanine. Just the 45-base CDR3 DNA is kept, in frame starting at base 1. The germline V end is reduced by 1 base and the J end by 6 bases; junction bases left unmatched: 8. In the germline V gene, CDR1 corresponds to MNHNS and CDR2 to SASEGT. A word on this clone: This receptor's antigen is unknown. One base away there is no much larger clone; base qualities are not given.

In this chain, TRBV6-1 is recombined with TRBJ1-1, and TRBD1 matches 7 of the central bases. The origin of this receptor is a woman between 18 and 29 years old in good health and CMV-seropositive. The sample was PBMCs. The CDR3 region has the sequence CASSEESGRGAEAFF. The DNA sequence reads TGTGCCAGCAGTGAAGAGTCCGGCAGGGGGGCTGAAGCTTTCTTT.